One sample yielded the 13 T cell receptor beta chains listed below, sequenced in a study of T cell responses to AZD1222 COVID-19 vaccine. The protocol was immunoSEQ multiplex PCR, while the TCRdb copy is restricted to in-frame clones and leaves out a portion. This table holds about 110,000 clones, around nine tenths found once. The source material was peripheral blood, sampled 28 days after the second AZD1222 dose. The receptors stem from an adult who received the AZD1222 COVID-19 vaccine.

The V and J genes are TRBV27 and TRBJ2-2; D is undetermined. CDR1 is MNHEY, CDR2 SMNVEV, per germline (reference sequence). The CDR3 consists of 13 residues. With 0 bases removed from V and 6 bases from J, the gap between germline ends came to 5 bases. The CDR3 loop is CASSLSRSGELFF. CDR3 DNA: TGTGCCAGCAGTTTATCACGGTCCGGGGAGCTGTTTTTT.

The chain carries TRBV2 and TRBJ1-4, with unresolved D. V lost 1 base and J 8 bases, leaving 11 bases between the germline ends. The CDR3 sequence is 14 residues long. Germline V gene sequence: CDR1 SNHLY, CDR2 FYNNEI. This chain's CDR3 is CASSEDGTSEKLFF. For the CDR3, the DNA is TGTGCCAGCAGTGAAGATGGCACTTCAGAAAAACTGTTTTTT.

The rearrangement uses TRBV30 and TRBJ2-1, with D maybe TRBD1 (5 bases). V lost 2 bases and J lost 9, with 8 bases in between. Germline CDR1 reads GTSNPN; CDR2 reads SVGIG (reference sequence). This CDR3 is built from 11 residues. CDR3: CAWSLGLEQFF. As DNA, the CDR3 is TGTGCCTGGAGTTTGGGGCTTGAGCAGTTCTTC.

The chain joins TRBV18 to TRBJ1-5, with D hard to call. The CDR3 totals 13 residues. The V gene lost 1 base and the J gene lost 5 bases, with 6 bases spanning the gap. Germline V CDR1 and CDR2: KGHSH, LQKENI. CDR3 amino acids: CASSPRSDQPQHF. Written as DNA, the CDR3 is TGTGCCAGCTCACCACGTTCCGATCAGCCCCAGCATTTT.

The chain has TRBV5-8 and TRBJ1-5; 7 bases fit TRBD1. Germline CDR1 and CDR2: SGHTS and YDEGEE. The CDR3 extends over 15 amino acids. V shed 4 bases, J shed 7 bases, and the junction held 11 bases outside the gene matches. In nucleotides, the CDR3 is TGTGCCAGCAGCAGAGGGACAGCAACGAGGCAGCCCCAGCATTTT. Protein sequence: CASSRGTATRQPQHF.

V is TRBV28 and J is TRBJ1-6; a possible D gene is TRBD1 (6 bases). V gave up 6 bases and J gave up 7 bases, with 16 bases separating them. The germline V gene has CDR1 MDHEN and CDR2 SYDVKM. The CDR3 is made up of 15 amino acids. CDR3 amino acids: CASSGLQGRNSPLHF. The CDR3 coding sequence is TGTGCCAGCAGCGGCCTACAGGGTCGCAATTCACCCCTCCACTTT.

This clone was counted between two and nine times. V and J are TRBV7-3 and TRBJ1-3; no firm D call. The germline V gene has CDR1 SGHTA and CDR2 FQGTGA. V was clipped by 11 bases and J by 0 bases, with 23 bases between them. The CDR3 sequence is 17 residues long. CDR3 in amino acids: CAGSVTPLLISGNTIYF. The DNA for the CDR3 is TGTGCCGGATCCGTCACCCCCCTATTAATCTCTGGAAACACCATATATTTT.

V is TRBV28 and J is TRBJ1-4; unclear D gene. The CDR3 totals 13 residues. Germline assignment: CDR1 MDHEN and CDR2 SYDVKM. The V end was cut by 4 bases, the J end by 0 bases, with 3 bases between. Written as DNA, the CDR3 is TGTGCCAGCAGTTGGGCAACTAATGAAAAACTGTTTTTT. Translating it yields CASSWATNEKLFF.

This clone has a single count. CDR3 region: CASSLVAGDHTGELFF. CDR3 bases: TGTGCCAGCAGCTTAGTGGCGGGAGACCACACCGGGGAGCTGTTTTTT. The chain couples TRBV11-3 to TRBJ2-2; 7 bases agree with TRBD2. The CDR3 contains 16 residues. In germline, CDR1 is SGHNT, CDR2 YENEEA. V lost 1 base to trimming and J lost 3 bases; unmatched junction nucleotides: 5.

This clone was seen only a few times. CDR3 bases: TGTGCCAGCAGCCCGCGTCCACCCCGTAGGAACTACGAGCAGTACTTC. It yields the protein CASSPRPPRRNYEQYF. The rearrangement uses TRBV9 and TRBJ2-7, with D hard to call. CDR1 is SGDLS, CDR2 YYNGEE, per germline. Trimming pared 4 bases from V and 3 bases from J, leaving 20 bases between. This CDR3 contains 16 residues.

The chain carries TRBV28 and TRBJ2-3; D may be TRBD2 (5 bases). The germline V and J ends were trimmed by 3 bases and 4 bases, with 14 bases remaining between them. Germline CDR1 reads MDHEN; CDR2 reads SYDVKM. This CDR3 spans 15 amino acids. This chain's CDR3 is CASSFRGDGADTQYF. DNA of the CDR3: TGTGCCAGCAGTTTTCGCGGAGACGGGGCAGATACGCAGTATTTT.

This sequence joins TRBV7-8 and TRBJ2-2, with 9 bases aligning to TRBD1. J lost 1 base, V lost 2 bases, and 2 bases had no gene match. CDR1 SGHVS and CDR2 FQNEAQ come from the germline V gene. The CDR3 sequence is 16 residues long. The CDR3 is CASSLRTGENTGELFF. CDR3 DNA: TGTGCCAGCAGCTTACGGACAGGGGAGAACACCGGGGAGCTGTTTTTT.

This clone was picked up a small number of times. This chain joins TRBV4-1 and TRBJ1-1; D is possibly TRBD1 (5 bases). Trimming took 0 bases from V and 1 from J, leaving 15 bases between them. Germline V gene data show CDR1 as MGHRA and CDR2 as YSYEKL. CDR3 length: 17 residues. CDR3 nucleotide sequence: TGCGCCAGCAGCCAAGATGGGGGAGGGCTGAGGAACACTGAAGCTTTCTTT. As protein: CASSQDGGGLRNTEAFF.